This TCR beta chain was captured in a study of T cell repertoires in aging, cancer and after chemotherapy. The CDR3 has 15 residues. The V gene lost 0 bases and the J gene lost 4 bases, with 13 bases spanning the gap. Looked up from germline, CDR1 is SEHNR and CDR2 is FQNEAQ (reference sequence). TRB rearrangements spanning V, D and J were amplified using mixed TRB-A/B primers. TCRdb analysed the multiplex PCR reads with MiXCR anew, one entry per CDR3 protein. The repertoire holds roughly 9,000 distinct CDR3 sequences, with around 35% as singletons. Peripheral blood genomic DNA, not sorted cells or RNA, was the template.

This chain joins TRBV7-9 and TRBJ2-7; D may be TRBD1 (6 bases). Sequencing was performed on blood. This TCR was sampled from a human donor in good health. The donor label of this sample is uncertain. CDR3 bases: TGTGCCAGCAGCTTAGCCCAGGGGAATAAGTACGAGCAGTACTTC. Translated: CASSLAQGNKYEQYF.